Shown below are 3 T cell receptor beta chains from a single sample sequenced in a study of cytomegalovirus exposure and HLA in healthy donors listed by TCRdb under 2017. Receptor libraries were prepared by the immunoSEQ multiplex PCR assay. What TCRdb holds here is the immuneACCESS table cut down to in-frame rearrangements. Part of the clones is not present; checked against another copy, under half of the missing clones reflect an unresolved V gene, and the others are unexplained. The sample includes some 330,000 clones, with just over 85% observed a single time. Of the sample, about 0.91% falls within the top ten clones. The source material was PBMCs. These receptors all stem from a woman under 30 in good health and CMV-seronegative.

CDR3 sequence reads: CASSVEVGGPQHF. The DNA for the CDR3 is TGTGCCAGCAGCGTCGAGGTAGGAGGGCCCCAGCATTTT. This rearrangement joins TRBV9 to TRBJ1-5; unclear D gene. This CDR3 is 13 amino acids long. V lost 2 bases to trimming and J lost 9 bases, with 12 bases between them. The V gene's germline CDR1 is SGDLS and CDR2 YYNGEE. Full variable domain (outside the CDR3, taken from reference TRBV9 and TRBJ1-5): DSGVTQTPKHLITATGQRVTLRCSPRSGDLSVYWYQQSLDQGLQFLIQYYNGEERAKGNILERFSAQQFPDLHSELNLSSLELGDSALYFCASSVEVGGPQHFGDGTRLSIL.

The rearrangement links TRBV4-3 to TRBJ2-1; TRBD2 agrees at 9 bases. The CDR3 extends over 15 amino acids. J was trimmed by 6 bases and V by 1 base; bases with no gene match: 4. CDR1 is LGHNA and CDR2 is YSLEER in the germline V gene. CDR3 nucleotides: TGCGCCAGCAGCCAAGGGGGACTAGCTAGCAATGAGCAGTTCTTC. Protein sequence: CASSQGGLASNEQFF.

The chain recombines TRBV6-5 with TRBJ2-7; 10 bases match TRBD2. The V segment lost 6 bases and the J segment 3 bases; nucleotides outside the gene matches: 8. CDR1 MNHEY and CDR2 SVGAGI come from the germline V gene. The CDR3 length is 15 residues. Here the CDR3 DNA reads TGTGCCAGCAGCCGCCCTCTAGCGGGAGTCTACGAGCAGTACTTC. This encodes CASSRPLAGVYEQYF.